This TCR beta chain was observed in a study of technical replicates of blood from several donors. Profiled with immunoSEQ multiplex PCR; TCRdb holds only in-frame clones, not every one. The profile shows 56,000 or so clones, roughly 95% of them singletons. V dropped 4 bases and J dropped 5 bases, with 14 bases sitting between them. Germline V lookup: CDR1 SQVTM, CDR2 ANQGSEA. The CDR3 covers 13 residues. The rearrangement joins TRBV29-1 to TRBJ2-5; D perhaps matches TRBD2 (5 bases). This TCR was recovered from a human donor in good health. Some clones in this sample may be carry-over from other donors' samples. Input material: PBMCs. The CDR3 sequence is CSVARAGLETQYF. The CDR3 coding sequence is TGCAGCGTTGCTAGGGCAGGACTGGAGACCCAGTACTTC.